The rows below give T cell receptor beta chains drawn from one sample of a study of T cell responses to AZD1222 COVID-19 vaccine. Libraries were prepared by immunoSEQ multiplex PCR; TCRdb keeps only in-frame clonotypes and omits some of them. The sample shows approximately 130,000 clones, around 89% of them seen only once. Sequenced material: peripheral blood, taken on day 0 of MenACWY control vaccination. Every receptor here comes from an adult in good health. The CDR3 runs from the conserved cysteine through the conserved F or W. D genes are given only for firm matches. Size values are once, few and many counts, or a class for expanded clones, and some rows have none.

clone_size j_call d_call v_call cdr3_nt cdr3_aa
. TRBJ2-1 . TRBV6-5 TGTGCCAGCAGTTACTCGACTAGCTCCTACAATGAGCAGTTCTTC CASSYSTSSYNEQFF
. TRBJ1-1 TRBD1 TRBV5-1 TGCGCCAGCAGAGTTCCCTTTAGTGGGGACAGGGCACAAGCTTTCTTT CASRVPFSGDRAQAFF
. TRBJ2-7 . TRBV7-8 TGTGCCAGCAGCCCGGAGACAGGCCCCTACGAGCAGTACTTC CASSPETGPYEQYF
. TRBJ2-1 . TRBV10-3 TGTGCCATCAGTGAGCCGACTAGGATCGATGAGCAGTTCTTC CAISEPTRIDEQFF
. TRBJ2-3 . TRBV2 TGTGCCAGCATTCTCTTGGGCCGGGGAGATACGCAGTATTTT CASILLGRGDTQYF
few TRBJ1-5 . TRBV6-5 TGTGCCAGCACCCCCCAGGCCGTAGGGGGTCAGCCCCAGCATTTT CASTPQAVGGQPQHF
. TRBJ1-2 . TRBV6-4 TGTGCCAGCAGTTCAGACGGACGGTCCTATGGCTACACCTTC CASSSDGRSYGYTF
. TRBJ2-4 . TRBV18 TGTGCCAGCTCACCCCCCGGAGTCGGAAACATTCAGTACTTC CASSPPGVGNIQYF
. TRBJ1-3 . TRBV11-2 TGTGCCACCGCGACCTCGTCGACTGGAAACACCATATATTTT CATATSSTGNTIYF
. TRBJ2-1 TRBD2 TRBV5-4 TGTGCCAGCAGCTTCCGACTAGCGGGAGGGTACAATGAGCAGTTCTTC CASSFRLAGGYNEQFF
. TRBJ2-7 . TRBV19 TGTGCCAGTAGTCCGGGACGGTCCTACGAGCAGTACTTC CASSPGRSYEQYF
few TRBJ2-7 TRBD2 TRBV7-2 TGTGCCAGCAGCTTAGAAGCGGGAGGGTACGAGCAGTACTTC CASSLEAGGYEQYF
. TRBJ1-1 . TRBV6-2/TRBV6-3 TGTGCCAGCAGTTACAGTGGGGGGAACACTGAAGCTTTCTTT CASSYSGGNTEAFF
. TRBJ1-1 TRBD1 TRBV11-2 TGTGCCAGCAGCCCCCGGACAGGAAAGAACACTGAAGCTTTCTTT CASSPRTGKNTEAFF
. TRBJ2-7 TRBD2 TRBV30 TGTGCCTGGGGACTAGCGGTTTCCTACGAGCAGTACTTC CAWGLAVSYEQYF
. TRBJ1-2 . TRBV11-3 TGTGCCAGCAGCCTCAGCGGGACAAACTATGGCTACACCTTC CASSLSGTNYGYTF
. TRBJ2-5 TRBD1 TRBV9 TGTGCCAGCAGCGTAGCCACAGGTGTTGGACAGGGACAAGAGACCCAGTACTTC CASSVATGVGQGQETQYF
. TRBJ2-1 . TRBV11-2 TGTGCCAGCAGCTTGAGCTATTCGAATGAGCAGTTCTTC CASSLSYSNEQFF
. TRBJ1-5 . TRBV19 TGTGCCAGTAGTCCCTGGGACGGGGACAATCAGCCCCAGCATTTT CASSPWDGDNQPQHF
. TRBJ2-7 . TRBV28 TGTGCCAGCAGGAGACAGGCCCTTCTCGGCGAGCAGTACTTC CASRRQALLGEQYF
once TRBJ1-1 TRBD1 TRBV5-8 TGTGCCAGCAGCCTGGGACAGGGAATATCTGAAGCTTTCTTT CASSLGQGISEAFF
. TRBJ1-6 TRBD1 TRBV6-1 TGTGCCAGCAGTCAAGCCGGGACAGTTAATTCACCCCTCCACTTT CASSQAGTVNSPLHF
. TRBJ1-6 . TRBV30 TGTGCCTGGAGTGTGTCGGGGGCTTATAATTCACCCCTCCACTTT CAWSVSGAYNSPLHF
. TRBJ1-3 . TRBV27 TGTGCCACGAAACAGGGATCGGGCGGAAACACCATATATTTT CATKQGSGGNTIYF
. TRBJ1-1 . TRBV7-9 TGTGCCAGCAGTTTAATACACCCCGGGACTGAAGCTTTCTTT CASSLIHPGTEAFF
. TRBJ1-3 TRBD1 TRBV7-9 TGTGCCAGCAGCCTCTCGGACAGGATCTCTGGAAACACCATATATTTT CASSLSDRISGNTIYF
. TRBJ2-6 TRBD1 TRBV6-2/TRBV6-3 TGTGCCAGCAGCCCACAGGGGGAGAGGGCTGGGGCCAACGTCCTGACTTTC CASSPQGERAGANVLTF
. TRBJ2-1 . TRBV7-9 TGTGCCAGCCTGGGGACGGAGCGCCTAGATGAGCAGTTCTTC CASLGTERLDEQFF
. TRBJ1-4 . TRBV15 TGTGCCACCAGCAGAGATTACATGGTGGAAAAACTGTTTTTT CATSRDYMVEKLFF
. TRBJ1-6 . TRBV7-3 TGTGCCAGCAGCGAGGGAGGACGGACAAATTCACCCCTCCACTTT CASSEGGRTNSPLHF
. TRBJ1-1 . TRBV11-3 TGTGCCAGCAGCTCCGTGGAGGGTTGGCACACTGAAGCTTTCTTT CASSSVEGWHTEAFF
. TRBJ2-1 TRBD1 TRBV4-3 TGCGCCAGCAGCCCCCGGGACAGGGGGCTCAATGAGCAGTTCTTC CASSPRDRGLNEQFF
. TRBJ2-1 TRBD2 TRBV10-3 TGTGCCATCAGTCCCCAAGGAACTAGCGGGCAGTTCTTC CAISPQGTSGQFF
. TRBJ2-1 . TRBV7-9 TGTGCCAGCAGCTTAGCTAGAGAAGGTGAGCAGTTCTTC CASSLAREGEQFF
. TRBJ1-1 . TRBV29-1 TGCAGCGTTGAGGTAGGGATGAACACTGAAGCTTTCTTT CSVEVGMNTEAFF
. TRBJ2-7 . TRBV5-1 TGCGCCAGCAGCAAATCCTACGAGCAGTACTTC CASSKSYEQYF
. TRBJ2-7 . TRBV18 TGTGCCAGCTCACCCACCGGGACGACCTACGAGCAGTACTTC CASSPTGTTYEQYF
. TRBJ2-7 . TRBV11-3 TGTGCCAGCAGCTTTGTAGAAACCTACGAGCAGTACTTC CASSFVETYEQYF
. TRBJ2-7 . TRBV5-4 TGTGCCAGCAGCTCGCCGGCTAGAGTCTACGAGCAGTACTTC CASSSPARVYEQYF
. TRBJ1-1 . TRBV28 TGTGCCAGCAGGTCTGCCCGCACTGAAGCTTTCTTT CASRSARTEAFF
few TRBJ1-1 TRBD1 TRBV6-4 TGTGCCAGCAGTGAAGGGACAGGGGGGAACACTGAAGCTTTCTTT CASSEGTGGNTEAFF
. TRBJ1-3 TRBD1 TRBV7-2 TGTGCCAGCAGCTTGGGACAGCAAGACACCATATATTTT CASSLGQQDTIYF
. TRBJ2-1 TRBD1 TRBV7-6 TGTGCCAGCAGCCAAGGACAGGGGGCCTACAATGAGCAGTTCTTC CASSQGQGAYNEQFF
. TRBJ1-2 . TRBV2 TGTGCCAGCAGTGACGGGTTGGACAGTGACGACTATGGCTACACCTTC CASSDGLDSDDYGYTF
. TRBJ2-1 . TRBV6-2/TRBV6-3 TGTGCCAGCAGTCTTAGAGGATATGAGCAGTTCTTC CASSLRGYEQFF
. TRBJ2-1 TRBD2 TRBV7-9 TGTGCCAGCAGCCCTAGCCTCCTACTAGCGGTAAGGGTGCAGTTCTTC CASSPSLLLAVRVQFF
once TRBJ1-5 . TRBV6-5 TGTGCCAGCAGTTCTGGGGATCAGCCCCAGCATTTT CASSSGDQPQHF
. TRBJ1-2 . TRBV6-5 TGTGCCAGCAGCCGGGACACCTTGAACTATGGCTACACCTTC CASSRDTLNYGYTF
few TRBJ2-1 . TRBV6-6 TGTGCCAGCAGGATGGACTCAGGGAATGAGCAGTTCTTC CASRMDSGNEQFF
. TRBJ1-3 . TRBV6-5 TGTGCCAGCAGTCCACTTAGGACAAGTGGAAACACCATATATTTT CASSPLRTSGNTIYF
. TRBJ2-3 . TRBV5-4 TGTGCCAGCAGCTTGGCCTCTAGTAGTAGCGCATTCACAGATACGCAGTATTTT CASSLASSSSAFTDTQYF
. TRBJ2-1 TRBD2 TRBV9 TGTGCCAGCAGCGTTATAGGGGGGACTAGCGGACACAATGAGCAGTTCTTC CASSVIGGTSGHNEQFF
few TRBJ1-1 . TRBV12-5 TGTGCTAGTGGTTTCGAACCAGGGGCTTGGGGCACTGAAGCTTTCTTT CASGFEPGAWGTEAFF
. TRBJ1-3 TRBD1 TRBV29-1 TGCAGCGTAAAGGGACAGAAACTTGGAAACACCATATATTTT CSVKGQKLGNTIYF